This T cell receptor beta chain was obtained from a study of T cell clonotyping in hematopoietic cell transplantation. Blood collection times were about day -28 and days 30, 100, 180 posttransplant. Findings and caveats of the study: Recipient TCR diversity dropped after transplant; expanded clonotypes rose from day 30 to 180.

This table comes from immunoSEQ multiplex PCR, and its TCRdb copy is limited to in-frame clones, with some not included. The repertoire holds some 9,600 clones, with 40% to 65% as singletons. Note on this clone: Antigen unknown.

V dropped 3 bases and J dropped 4 bases, with 3 bases sitting between them. This CDR3 is 11 amino acids long. In germline, CDR1 is SNHLY, CDR2 FYNNEI. The sequence was collected from a female patient aged 50 to 65 who had an allogeneic stem cell transplant from an unrelated donor, so the T cells may come from the graft donor. Some clones in this sample may be carry-over from other donors' samples. Specimen: peripheral blood mononuclear cells, collected 100 days after allogeneic stem cell transplant. The V call is TRBV2, the J call TRBJ1-2; D gene uncertain. CDR3 coding DNA: TGTGCCAGCAGTGACACCTATGGCTACACCTTC. Translated: CASSDTYGYTF. Combining the CDR3 with reference TRBV2 and TRBJ1-2 gives the whole variable domain EPEVTQTPSHQVTQMGQEVILRCVPISNHLYFYWYRQILGQKVEFLVSFYNNEISEKSEIFDDQFSVERPDGSNFTLKIRSTKLEDSAMYFCASSDTYGYTFGSGTRLTVV.